What follows are 27 T cell receptor beta chains derived from one specimen sequenced in a study of response to subunit inactivated influenza vaccine. TCRdb independently ran MiXCR on the RT-PCR reads; one entry per CDR3 protein. The repertoire includes approximately 530,000 distinct CDR3 sequences, roughly 8.2% of them detected once, and 13% sits in the top ten. The sequenced sample was PBMCs from blood, obtained roughly 24 months after vaccination. The receptors here all came from a man between 50 and 75 years old who received an inactivated influenza vaccine.

This clonotype was seen at least ten times. The chain is built from TRBV7-9 and TRBJ1-2, with 9 bases identical to TRBD1. Germline lookup yields CDR1 SEHNR and CDR2 FQNEAQ (reference sequence). CDR3 size: 15 residues. J lost 3 bases, V lost 5 bases, and 7 bases had no gene match. The CDR3 loop is CASSKTGGDDYGYTF. CDR3 bases: TGTGCCAGCAGCAAAACAGGGGGCGATGACTATGGCTACACCTTC. The full variable domain, its missing parts supplied by reference TRBV7-9 and TRBJ1-2, is DTGVSQNPRHKITKRGQNVTFRCDPISEHNRLYWYRQTLGQGPEFLTYFQNEAQLEKSRLLSDRFSAERPKGSFSTLEIQRTEQGDSAMYLCASSKTGGDDYGYTFGSGTRLTVV.

This clonotype was observed at least ten times. V is TRBV5-1 and J is TRBJ1-1; maybe TRBD1 (6 bases). The ends were cut back, 5 bases at V and 1 base at J, with 12 bases in the middle. Germline assignment: CDR1 SGHRS and CDR2 YFSETQ. The CDR3 runs to 14 residues. CDR3 nucleotides: TGCGCCAGCAGTTCTGGAGGGGGGAACACTGAAGCTTTCTTT. As protein: CASSSGGGNTEAFF.

This clonotype was counted between two and nine times. For the CDR3, the DNA is TGTGCCAGCAGCACTAGCCGCGCTCAGGGGTACACTGAAGCTTTCTTT. This translates into CASSTSRAQGYTEAFF. This chain links TRBV12-3 or TRBV12-4 with TRBJ1-1; possible D gene TRBD1, 6 bases. The length of the CDR3 is 16 residues. V was shortened by 6 bases and J by 3 bases, with 20 bases between the two germline ends.

A note on this clonotype: A much larger clone differs by one base, so this may be a read error. This chain connects TRBV20-1 to TRBJ1-5; the D is unclear. Trimming left V 5 bases short and J 10 bases short, with 12 bases between. The germline V gene has CDR1 DFQATT and CDR2 SNEGSKA (reference sequence). This CDR3 spans 11 amino acids. The CDR3 loop is CSAAGGHPQHF. The CDR3 DNA reads as TGCAGTGCTGCCGGCGGTCATCCCCAGCATTTT.

V usage is TRBV7-8 and J usage is TRBJ2-7; 12 positions match TRBD2. The junction had 4 bases not matched to a gene; V was cut back by 3 bases and J by 4 bases. The germline CDR1 and CDR2 sequences are SGHVS and FQNEAQ. This CDR3 region has 15 residues. CDR3 sequence: CASSLPSGGGYEQYF. The CDR3 DNA reads as TGTGCCAGCAGCTTGCCTAGCGGGGGGGGTTACGAGCAGTACTTC.

The sample holds many counts of this clonotype. This sequence joins TRBV7-3 and TRBJ2-3; tentatively, D is TRBD1 (5 bases). Trimming shortened V by 2 bases and J by 4 bases, and 10 bases separated the two germline ends. CDR1 SGHTA and CDR2 FQGTGA come from the germline V gene. The CDR3 extends over 14 amino acids. CDR3: CASSLGASSDTQYF. The CDR3 DNA reads TGTGCCAGCAGCTTAGGGGCTAGTTCAGATACGCAGTATTTT. Variable domain in full (rest from reference TRBV7-3 and TRBJ2-3): GAGVSQTPSNKVTEKGKYVELRCDPISGHTALYWYRQSLGQGPEFLIYFQGTGAADDSGLPNDRFFAVRPEGSVSTLKIQRTERGDSAVYLCASSLGASSDTQYFGPGTRLTVL.

This sequence joins TRBV2 and TRBJ1-1; 7 nucleotides agree with TRBD1. With 7 bases clipped from V and 0 bases from J, the junction kept 11 bases outside the gene matches. Germline V lookup: CDR1 SNHLY, CDR2 FYNNEI. The length of the CDR3 is 16 residues. The CDR3 region is CASTGTASFMNTEAFF. The DNA of the CDR3 is TGTGCCAGCACTGGGACAGCTAGTTTCATGAACACTGAAGCTTTCTTT.

This clonotype was recorded a few times. The chain recombines TRBV3-1 with TRBJ2-1; TRBD1 agrees at 11 bases. The V segment lost 10 bases and the J segment 6 bases; nucleotides outside the gene matches: 8. Germline loops: CDR1 LGHDT, CDR2 YNNKEL (reference sequence). CDR3 size: 14 residues. This chain's CDR3 is CAIADRGLGNEQFF. The CDR3 nucleotides are TGTGCCATTGCGGACAGGGGGCTTGGCAATGAGCAGTTCTTC.

This clonotype was seen ten or more times. The genes are TRBV4-2 and TRBJ2-7; TRBD1 is a possible D gene (6 bases). Per the germline V gene, CDR1 is LGHNA and CDR2 is YNFKEQ. This CDR3 is built from 14 residues. Trimming left V 4 bases short and J 4 bases short, with 14 bases between. CDR3 loop: CASSLGTTSYEQYF. The DNA for the CDR3 is TGTGCCAGCAGCCTCGGGACAACCAGTTACGAGCAGTACTTC.

This clonotype has more than one count but fewer than ten. For the CDR3, the DNA is TGTGCCAGCAGCTCTCCCCCAACGGAGAACTATGGCTACACCTTC. Translation gives CASSSPPTENYGYTF. The chain employs TRBV7-2 and TRBJ1-2; D unclear. The CDR3 has 15 residues. V lost 4 bases, J lost 2 bases, and 14 bases lay in between. Germline values: CDR1 SGHTA, CDR2 FQGNSA.

This clonotype was found a few times. The chain recombines TRBV20-1 with TRBJ2-7; 8 bases fit TRBD1. CDR3 length equals 15 residues. The germline CDR1 and CDR2 sequences are DFQATT and SNEGSKA (reference sequence). Trimming removed 2 bases from V and 1 base from J; junction bases left unmatched: 7. The CDR3 DNA reads TGCAGTGCTAGAAGACAGACAGGGGATTCCTACGAGCAGTACTTC. It translates to CSARRQTGDSYEQYF.

This rearrangement joins TRBV5-1 to TRBJ1-2; D call uncertain. Germline CDR1 is SGHRS and CDR2 is YFSETQ. Trimming took 0 bases from V and 4 from J, leaving 10 bases between them. This CDR3 comprises 14 residues. CDR3 loop: CASSLDGVGYGYTF. CDR3 nucleotide sequence: TGCGCCAGCAGCTTGGATGGGGTTGGCTATGGCTACACCTTC.

This clonotype came up many times. V gene TRBV3-1 combines with J gene TRBJ1-2; D is ambiguous. The germline gives CDR1 LGHDT, CDR2 YNNKEL (reference sequence). Trimming pared 3 bases from V and 2 bases from J, leaving 7 bases between. The CDR3 runs to 13 residues. This chain's CDR3 is CASSHGRNYGYTF. The CDR3 nucleotides are TGTGCCAGCAGCCATGGCAGGAACTATGGCTACACCTTC.

This sequence joins TRBV18 and TRBJ2-1, with D perhaps being TRBD1 or TRBD2 (6 bases each). The CDR3 loop spans 16 amino acids. Trimming left V 5 bases short and J 8 bases short, with 22 bases between. CDR1 KGHSH and CDR2 LQKENI come from the germline V gene. CDR3 in DNA: TGTGCCAGCTCAGGGAGGATCCGGGACACCGCCTATGAGCAGTTCTTC. Its translation: CASSGRIRDTAYEQFF. Full variable domain (missing parts from reference TRBV18 and TRBJ2-1): NAGVMQNPRHLVRRRGQEARLRCSPMKGHSHVYWYRQLPEEGLKFMVYLQKENIIDESGMPKERFSAEFPKEGPSILRIQQVVRGDSAAYFCASSGRIRDTAYEQFFGPGTRLTVL.

J is TRBJ1-5 and V is TRBV4-2, with D possibly being TRBD1 (6 bases). In germline, CDR1 is LGHNA, CDR2 YNFKEQ. CDR3 length: 17 residues. Trimming cost V 1 base and J 2 bases, with 15 bases left between them. CDR3: CASSQGQAGTGNQPQHF. CDR3 nucleotides: TGTGCCAGCAGCCAAGGACAGGCAGGTACGGGCAATCAGCCCCAGCATTTT.

This clonotype was seen only a few times. This chain links TRBV5-1 with TRBJ1-1; 8 positions agree with TRBD1. The CDR3 is 14 residues long. V trimming: 4 bases; J trimming: 6 bases; junction bases outside the gene matches: 8. Germline CDR1 is SGHRS and CDR2 is YFSETQ. The CDR3 protein is CASSQGQGWAEAFF. Here the CDR3 DNA reads TGCGCCAGCAGCCAAGGACAGGGTTGGGCTGAAGCTTTCTTT.

This clonotype was counted many times. V usage is TRBV20-1 and J usage is TRBJ1-5; a possible D gene is TRBD1 (5 bases). Trimming cost V 5 bases and J 2 bases, with 13 bases left between them. Germline V gene data show CDR1 as DFQATT and CDR2 as SNEGSKA (reference sequence). CDR3 size: 14 residues. DNA for the CDR3: TGCAGTGCTCTCCAGGGTAGCGGCAATCAGCCCCAGCATTTT. Encoded protein: CSALQGSGNQPQHF.

Many counts were recorded for this clonotype. This rearrangement joins TRBV5-4 to TRBJ2-1; the D gene could be TRBD1 or TRBD2 (5 bases each). There are 17 residues in the CDR3. Germline V gene sequence: CDR1 SGHNT, CDR2 YYREEE (reference sequence). The V end was cut by 2 bases, the J end by 6 bases, with 21 bases between. The CDR3 sequence is CASSFDRGSSTGNEQFF. In nucleotides, the CDR3 is TGTGCCAGCAGCTTCGACAGAGGGTCTTCAACGGGCAATGAGCAGTTCTTC.

This clonotype was recorded at least ten times. This chain joins TRBV7-2 and TRBJ2-7, with a tentative D call TRBD1 (6 bases). CDR1 SGHTA and CDR2 FQGNSA come from the germline V gene. The CDR3 runs 14 residues. V was pared by 0 bases and J by 3 bases, with 9 bases between. CDR3 protein: CASSLAAGVYEQYF. Here the CDR3 DNA reads TGTGCCAGCAGCTTAGCCGCAGGGGTCTACGAGCAGTACTTC. Variable domain in full (rest from reference TRBV7-2 and TRBJ2-7): GAGVSQSPSNKVTEKGKDVELRCDPISGHTALYWYRQSLGQGLEFLIYFQGNSAPDKSGLPSDRFSAERTGGSVSTLTIQRTQQEDSAVYLCASSLAAGVYEQYFGPGTRLTVT.

J is TRBJ1-3 and V is TRBV19; 9 bases are a match to TRBD1. This CDR3 region has 18 residues. V lost 7 bases, J lost 0 bases, and 13 bases stayed unmatched. CDR1 LNHDA and CDR2 SQIVND come from the germline V gene (reference sequence). CDR3 DNA: TGTGCCAGTAAGGGGATCCCGGGACAGGGATTCTCTGGAAACACCATATATTTT. The encoded protein is CASKGIPGQGFSGNTIYF.

The sample holds many counts of this clonotype. This rearrangement joins TRBV5-1 to TRBJ2-2; 7 bases match TRBD2. Losses at the gene ends were 5 bases for V and 6 bases for J; bases not matched to a gene: 10. The CDR3 spans 15 residues. Germline-derived CDR1 and CDR2 are SGHRS and YFSETQ. CDR3: CASSPGTNRPGELFF. The CDR3 region has the DNA TGCGCCAGCAGTCCCGGGACTAACCGGCCCGGGGAGCTGTTTTTT. Drawing the rest from reference TRBV5-1 and TRBJ2-2, the complete variable domain is KAGVTQTPRYLIKTRGQQVTLSCSPISGHRSVSWYQQTPGQGLQFLFEYFSETQRNKGNFPGRFSGRQFSNSRSEMNVSTLELGDSALYLCASSPGTNRPGELFFGEGSRLTVL.

The chain uses TRBV12-5 and TRBJ2-7; either TRBD1 or TRBD2 may fit D (6 bases each). This CDR3 is built from 16 residues. Germline loops: CDR1 LGHNT, CDR2 FRNRAP. V lost 0 bases and J 2 bases, leaving 14 bases between the germline ends. For the CDR3, the DNA is TGTGCTAGTGGTTTGGTCCCCATCGGGGGCGCCTACGAGCAGTACTTC. It is translated as CASGLVPIGGAYEQYF.

This clonotype showed up many times. This rearrangement joins TRBV24-1 to TRBJ2-1, with D hard to call. Trimming pared 4 bases from V and 3 bases from J, leaving 9 bases between. There are 14 residues in the CDR3. CDR1 and CDR2 (germline): KGHDR, SFDVKD. CDR3 nucleotide sequence: TGTGCCACCAGTGAAGGGCCAGGCTACAATGAGCAGTTCTTC. It codes for CATSEGPGYNEQFF.

This clonotype was picked up many times. The V gene is TRBV10-3, the J gene TRBJ2-6, with TRBD1 matching 9 bases. V was pared by 4 bases and J by 4 bases, with 14 bases of the junction left unmatched. From germline, CDR1 is ENHRY and CDR2 SYGVKD. The CDR3 is 19 residues long. Here the CDR3 reads CAISADVGTGSTGANVLTF. The DNA of the CDR3 is TGTGCCATCAGTGCGGACGTAGGGACAGGGTCGACGGGGGCCAACGTCCTGACTTTC.

This clonotype was seen many times. V is TRBV10-3 and J is TRBJ2-5, with 11 bases aligning to TRBD2. The CDR3 runs to 16 residues. Unmatched junction bases numbered 6, after V lost 4 bases and J lost 2 bases. Germline lookup yields CDR1 ENHRY and CDR2 SYGVKD. The CDR3: CAISAGLAGGQETQYF. CDR3 nucleotides: TGTGCCATCAGTGCCGGCCTAGCGGGAGGACAAGAGACCCAGTACTTC.

This clonotype was counted at least ten times. The chain recombines TRBV7-9 with TRBJ1-6; 10 bases match TRBD1. V gave up 5 bases and J gave up 9 bases; unmatched junction bases: 7. There are 15 residues in the CDR3. Germline CDR1 is SEHNR and CDR2 is FQNEAQ (reference sequence). The CDR3 protein is CASSRDRDRGSPLHF. CDR3 in DNA: TGTGCCAGCAGCCGAGACCGGGACAGGGGTTCACCCCTCCACTTT. The full variable domain, rest sourced from reference TRBV7-9 and TRBJ1-6, is DTGVSQNPRHKITKRGQNVTFRCDPISEHNRLYWYRQTLGQGPEFLTYFQNEAQLEKSRLLSDRFSAERPKGSFSTLEIQRTEQGDSAMYLCASSRDRDRGSPLHFGNGTRLTVT.

The chain uses TRBV28 and TRBJ2-7, with a tentative D call TRBD2 (6 bases). This CDR3 spans 15 amino acids. V was pared by 6 bases and J by 3 bases, with 18 bases between. Germline CDR1 and CDR2: MDHEN and SYDVKM. CDR3 amino acids: CASRGVVDYGYEQYF. The CDR3 nucleotides are TGTGCCAGCAGGGGAGTGGTGGACTACGGCTACGAGCAGTACTTC.